Here is one T cell receptor (beta chain) with its context. The antigen is not known. This sample stems from a study of regulatory T cells in long-lasting Graves disease. Trimming removed 6 bases from V and 6 bases from J, with 11 bases in between. The CDR3 sequence is 13 residues long. The germline gives CDR1 SNHLY, CDR2 FYNNEI. Indicated time point: newly diagnosed GD, antithyroid drugs for less than 3 months. Construction of the TCR library relied on RNA isolated from PBMCs. Study outcomes and limitations: Favored usage of TRBV28, TRBJ1-2 and TRBJ2-5 was recorded in persistent disease.

For TCR beta, libraries came from iRepertoire HTBI primers and Arm-PCR of CDR3 regions. TCRdb fed the multiplex PCR reads into MiXCR, producing one record per CDR3 protein. This repertoire shows 400,000 to 500,000 distinct CDR3 sequences, around 15% found once; its top ten account for approximately 17%. The data also belong to a second study, concerning T cells in Graves' hyperthyroidism and ophthalmopathy.

The sequencing used peripheral blood mononuclear cells (PBMCs), collected at new diagnosis, from a patient treated with antithyroid drugs. The origin of this receptor is a woman in her forties or fifties with Graves disease. V and J are TRBV2 and TRBJ2-2; D not certain. The CDR3: CASREPRPGELFF. DNA of the CDR3: TGTGCCAGCAGGGAGCCCCGTCCCGGGGAGCTGTTTTTT.